Given below is one TCR beta chain in context. These data originate in a study of blood T cell repertoires in COVID-19. Per the authors' pipeline: Researchers report that nucleated cell counts were estimated from reference gene primer amplification. Sequencing used immunoSEQ multiplex PCR; TCRdb keeps in-frame clones, though not all of them. The D gene and trimming were derived from the DNA, and the V and J assignments and clone size from that table. The sample includes around 500,000 clones, 75% to 90% seen only once; the top ten take approximately 2.9%. The TCR was taken from a human donor in a cohort sampled during active COVID-19. Sequencing was performed on peripheral blood.

CDR3 sequence reads: CASLRGSYNEQFF. CDR3 bases: TGTGCCAGCCTCAGGGGTTCCTACAATGAGCAGTTCTTC. The chain joins TRBV11-2 to TRBJ2-1, with a weak D call TRBD1 (6 bases). The germline CDR1 and CDR2 sequences are SGHAT and FQNNGV. CDR3 length: 13 amino acids. Trimming shortened V by 8 bases and J by 1 base, and 9 bases separated the two germline ends.